The 27 T cell receptor beta chains below come from one sample, sequenced in a study of cytomegalovirus exposure and HLA in healthy donors listed by TCRdb under 2017. The library was generated by the immunoSEQ multiplex PCR assay. For the multiplex PCR, a mixture combining 60 forward primers for TCR Vbeta segments and 13 reverse primers for TCR Jbeta segments was used. Here the immuneACCESS table is served through TCRdb, limited to in-frame sequences with V and J called. Missing clones are a known gap in these copies; in checked studies unresolved V genes cover under half, and the rest lacks a known reason. This sample gives some 54,000 clones in total; 70% to 90% of them show up just once. The ten largest clonotypes hold less than 7% of the sample. Material: PBMCs. The receptors stem from a male donor in good health and CMV-seronegative.

This rearrangement joins TRBV13 to TRBJ2-5, with 8 nucleotides matching TRBD1. CDR1 and CDR2 from the germline V gene are PRHDT and FYEKMQ (reference sequence). The ends lost 5 bases at V and 5 bases at J; junction bases unmatched: 10. The CDR3 totals 15 residues. The CDR3, as DNA: TGTGCCAGCAGCCCGGACAGGGCCGACGGGGAGACCCAGTACTTC. This translates into CASSPDRADGETQYF.

The chain carries TRBV9 and TRBJ2-1; 8 bases align to TRBD1. The CDR3 totals 15 residues. Germline trimming cut 4 bases from V and 3 bases from J; bases unmatched to any gene: 6. Germline-derived CDR1 and CDR2 are SGDLS and YYNGEE. The CDR3 DNA sequence: TGTGCCAGCAGCTCCGCCGGGACAGGCTACAATGAGCAGTTCTTC. Translating gives CASSSAGTGYNEQFF.

The chain couples TRBV7-6 to TRBJ1-6, with D possibly TRBD1 on 6 matching bases. Germline loops: CDR1 SGHVS, CDR2 FNYEAQ. V was shortened by 5 bases and J by 8 bases, with 13 bases between the two germline ends. The CDR3 contains 14 residues. The CDR3 DNA follows: TGTGCCAGCAGCGATGGGGGCGGGTATTCACCCCTCCACTTT. This gives the protein CASSDGGGYSPLHF.

This clone was counted only a few times. The chain couples TRBV5-6 to TRBJ1-2; D might be TRBD1 (6 bases). The CDR3 sequence is 15 residues long. Germline CDR1 and CDR2: SGHDT and YYEEEE. V was cut by 2 bases and J by 4 bases, with 15 bases left in between. The CDR3 loop is CASSFPSGVSYGYTF. The CDR3 nucleotides read TGTGCCAGCAGCTTTCCCTCAGGGGTTAGCTATGGCTACACCTTC. The full variable domain, rest sourced from reference TRBV5-6 and TRBJ1-2, is DAGVTQSPTHLIKTRGQQVTLRCSPKSGHDTVSWYQQALGQGPQFIFQYYEEEERQRGNFPDRFSGHQFPNYSSELNVNALLLGDSALYLCASSFPSGVSYGYTFGSGTRLTVV.

The genes are TRBV4-1 and TRBJ1-2; the D is unclear. This CDR3 has 15 residues. Germline V lookup: CDR1 MGHRA, CDR2 YSYEKL. The ends were cut back, 1 base at V and 0 bases at J, with 9 bases in the middle. The CDR3 loop reads CASSQGGVTNYGYTF. In nucleotides, the CDR3 is TGCGCCAGCAGCCAAGGTGGAGTTACTAACTATGGCTACACCTTC.

This chain joins TRBV5-1 and TRBJ2-5; 9 bases align to TRBD1. Germline CDR1 SGHRS, CDR2 YFSETQ. V lost 0 bases and J lost 5; bases outside the gene matches: 8. This CDR3 contains 16 residues. CDR3 residues: CASSLGGQGGQETQYF. In DNA, the CDR3 is TGCGCCAGCAGCTTGGGGGGACAGGGTGGGCAGGAGACCCAGTACTTC.

The V call is TRBV5-1, the J call TRBJ2-1, with 10 bases aligning to TRBD2. The J segment lost 6 bases and the V segment lost 3 bases, leaving 6 bases of the junction unmatched. The germline CDR1 and CDR2 sequences are SGHRS and YFSETQ. The CDR3 has 15 residues. CDR3 region: CASSSLAGGINEQFF. The CDR3 bases are TGCGCCAGCAGCTCCTTAGCGGGGGGAATCAATGAGCAGTTCTTC.

This clone has a single count. The chain has TRBV2 and TRBJ1-5, with D maybe TRBD1 (6 bases). V was trimmed by 5 bases and J by 6 bases, leaving 11 bases between them. The germline CDR1 and CDR2 sequences are SNHLY and FYNNEI. The CDR3 runs 13 residues. The CDR3 DNA follows: TGTGCCAGCAGTCGGACAGCGGTTCAGCCCCAGCATTTT. Protein sequence: CASSRTAVQPQHF.

CDR3 in DNA: TGCGCCAGCAGCCAGGAGGGACAGAGTGAAAAACTGTTTTTT. Translated, it gives CASSQEGQSEKLFF. The V and J genes are TRBV5-1 and TRBJ1-4; the match to TRBD1 covers 7 bases. The CDR3 totals 14 residues. Germline CDR1 is SGHRS and CDR2 is YFSETQ. Losses at the gene ends were 4 bases for V and 7 bases for J; bases not matched to a gene: 7.

V and J are TRBV5-5 and TRBJ2-7, with D unclear. The CDR3 has 12 amino acids. Deletions cut 0 bases from V and 4 bases from J, with 5 bases between. Per the germline V gene, CDR1 is SGHKS and CDR2 is YYEKEE (reference sequence). The CDR3 spells CASSLELYEQYF. For the CDR3, the DNA is TGTGCCAGCAGCTTGGAATTATACGAGCAGTACTTC.

This rearrangement joins TRBV5-4 to TRBJ2-7, with TRBD1 matching over 7 bases. The CDR3 runs to 13 residues. In germline, CDR1 is SGHNT, CDR2 YYREEE (reference sequence). Losses at the gene ends were 4 bases for V and 4 bases for J; bases not matched to a gene: 5. Here the CDR3 reads CASSIQGSYEQYF. The CDR3 bases are TGTGCCAGCAGCATACAGGGGTCTTACGAGCAGTACTTC.

This clone was counted between two and nine times. The chain combines TRBV27 with TRBJ2-7; a possible D gene is TRBD2 (6 bases). Trimming shortened V by 4 bases and J by 1 base, and 11 bases separated the two germline ends. The CDR3 has 14 residues. Germline V lookup: CDR1 MNHEY, CDR2 SMNVEV (reference sequence). CDR3 sequence (DNA): TGTGCCAGCAGTTCGATAGCGGAATCCTACGAGCAGTACTTC. Amino acid sequence: CASSSIAESYEQYF.

V is TRBV19 and J is TRBJ1-2; D might be TRBD1 (5 bases). The CDR3 length is 11 residues. The germline V gene encodes CDR1 LNHDA and CDR2 SQIVND (reference sequence). Trimming stripped 7 bases from V and 5 bases from J, with 8 bases between. The CDR3 region is CASTPGYGYTF. The CDR3, as DNA: TGTGCCAGTACCCCAGGGTATGGCTACACCTTC.

The sample holds a few counts of this clone. V gene TRBV19 combines with J gene TRBJ1-1; D is possibly TRBD1 (5 bases). In germline, CDR1 is LNHDA, CDR2 SQIVND (reference sequence). This CDR3 contains 14 residues. The V gene lost 5 bases and the J gene lost 1 base, with 11 bases spanning the gap. CDR3 in DNA: TGTGCCAGTAGTGTCCAGGGAACGAACACTGAAGCTTTCTTT. Translation: CASSVQGTNTEAFF.

This clone occurred a few times. This rearrangement joins TRBV6-6 to TRBJ2-5, with 7 bases identical to TRBD1. CDR3 length: 14 residues. CDR1 and CDR2 from the germline V gene are MNHNY and SVGAGI (reference sequence). The V segment lost 6 bases and the J segment 4 bases; nucleotides outside the gene matches: 8. In nucleotides, the CDR3 is TGTGCCAGCAGGTTGACAGGGTCGAGAGAGACCCAGTACTTC. It specifies CASRLTGSRETQYF.

This rearrangement joins TRBV15 to TRBJ2-7, with D tentatively TRBD1 (5 bases). The CDR3 contains 13 residues. Germline V gene lookup returns CDR1 LNHNV and CDR2 YYDKDF (reference sequence). Trimming pared 2 bases from V and 5 bases from J, leaving 10 bases between. The CDR3 region has the DNA TGTGCCACCAGCAGACAGCGACAGAACGAGCAGTACTTC. Translated: CATSRQRQNEQYF.

The chain recombines TRBV5-1 with TRBJ1-6, with TRBD1 identical over 9 bases. The CDR3 totals 15 residues. The germline V gene has CDR1 SGHRS and CDR2 YFSETQ. J was trimmed by 5 bases and V by 3 bases; bases with no gene match: 3. For the CDR3, the DNA is TGCGCCAGCAGCTCAAGGACAGGGGATAATTCACCCCTCCACTTT. It specifies CASSSRTGDNSPLHF.

V is TRBV5-4 and J is TRBJ2-5, with D possibly matching TRBD2 (6 bases). The J call may be mistaken, given a closer DNA end match to TRBJ2-7. Germline V gives CDR1 SGHNT, CDR2 YYREEE (reference sequence). The CDR3 contains 17 residues. The CDR3 DNA follows: TGTGCCAGCAGCACGCGGGCAGGGACTTTGGTGGCCTACGAGCAGTACTTC. Translation: CASSTRAGTLVAYEQYF.

V and J are TRBV9 and TRBJ2-3, with D maybe TRBD1 (8 bases). There are 16 residues in the CDR3. V was trimmed by 0 bases and J by 4 bases, leaving 15 bases between them. Germline V gene data show CDR1 as SGDLS and CDR2 as YYNGEE. The CDR3: CASSVAGGQAPDTQYF. The CDR3 DNA is TGTGCCAGCAGCGTAGCGGGGGGACAGGCCCCAGATACGCAGTATTTT.

V and J are TRBV6-4 and TRBJ2-1, with 10 bases aligning to TRBD1. Germline assignment: CDR1 MRHNA and CDR2 SNTAGT. This CDR3 is built from 15 residues. With 6 bases clipped from V and 4 bases from J, the junction kept 6 bases outside the gene matches. This CDR3 is CASSADRGVYNEQFF. The CDR3 nucleotides read TGTGCCAGCAGCGCGGACAGGGGGGTATACAATGAGCAGTTCTTC.

This clone was recorded a few times. The chain combines TRBV2 with TRBJ2-3; 13 nucleotides agree with TRBD2. V dropped 3 bases and J dropped 6; count of bases not matched to a gene: 6. The CDR3 has 16 residues. CDR1 is SNHLY and CDR2 is FYNNEI in the germline V gene. This CDR3 reads CASSELRLAGGDTQYF. CDR3 coding DNA: TGTGCCAGCAGTGAGTTGAGACTAGCGGGGGGCGATACGCAGTATTTT. Combining the CDR3 with reference TRBV2 and TRBJ2-3 gives the whole variable domain EPEVTQTPSHQVTQMGQEVILRCVPISNHLYFYWYRQILGQKVEFLVSFYNNEISEKSEIFDDQFSVERPDGSNFTLKIRSTKLEDSAMYFCASSELRLAGGDTQYFGPGTRLTVL.

The chain recombines TRBV11-1 with TRBJ1-5; D might be TRBD1 (5 bases). This CDR3 is built from 13 residues. The germline V gene encodes CDR1 SGHAT and CDR2 FQDESV (reference sequence). The V end was cut by 6 bases, the J end by 9 bases, with 15 bases between. CDR3 sequence: CASSLQEGGPQHF. As DNA, the CDR3 is TGTGCCAGCAGTCTACAGGAGGGAGGGCCCCAGCATTTT.

The V and J genes are TRBV5-1 and TRBJ1-1, with D hard to call. Trimming removed 5 bases from V and 0 bases from J, with 11 bases in between. Germline CDR1 SGHRS, CDR2 YFSETQ. The CDR3 runs 14 residues. CDR3 amino acids: CASSIYGMNTEAFF. The CDR3 nucleotides read TGCGCCAGCAGTATTTATGGCATGAACACTGAAGCTTTCTTT.

This chain connects TRBV5-1 to TRBJ1-4; 8 nucleotides align to TRBD1. The CDR3 runs 16 residues. The trim removed 0 bases at V and 7 bases at J, leaving 8 bases unmatched. CDR1 SGHRS and CDR2 YFSETQ come from the germline V gene. In nucleotides, the CDR3 is TGCGCCAGCAGCTTGGACTGGACAGGGCAGGGTGAAAAACTGTTTTTT. This encodes CASSLDWTGQGEKLFF.

This chain links TRBV6-5 with TRBJ2-5; D possibly corresponds to TRBD1 (6 bases). There are 14 residues in the CDR3. The germline V and J ends were trimmed by 6 bases and 1 base, with 12 bases remaining between them. CDR1 MNHEY and CDR2 SVGAGI come from the germline V gene. DNA for the CDR3: TGTGCCAGCAGACCGTCAGGGGTCCAAGAGACCCAGTACTTC. Protein sequence: CASRPSGVQETQYF.

The chain couples TRBV7-2 to TRBJ1-3; 9 positions agree with TRBD1. Trimming removed 5 bases from V and 9 bases from J; junction bases left unmatched: 14. The CDR3 has 16 amino acids. Germline loops: CDR1 SGHTA, CDR2 FQGNSA. The CDR3 spells CASSHRQGGPRGTIYF. The DNA for the CDR3 is TGTGCCAGCAGCCACAGACAGGGGGGCCCTCGGGGCACCATATATTTT. Complete variable domain (other parts from reference TRBV7-2 and TRBJ1-3): GAGVSQSPSNKVTEKGKDVELRCDPISGHTALYWYRQSLGQGLEFLIYFQGNSAPDKSGLPSDRFSAERTGGSVSTLTIQRTQQEDSAVYLCASSHRQGGPRGTIYFGEGSWLTVV.

The rearrangement links TRBV19 to TRBJ1-5; the D is unclear. The V end was cut by 1 base, the J end by 5 bases, with 12 bases between. Germline CDR1 LNHDA, CDR2 SQIVND (reference sequence). The CDR3 covers 15 residues. In DNA, the CDR3 is TGTGCCAGTAGTATAGTGTCTAACCCTTATCAGCCCCAGCATTTT. Amino acids: CASSIVSNPYQPQHF.